Sequencing of this TCR beta chain was carried out in a study of OX40 agonist ivuxolimab in advanced cancers. Study at large: Dose-escalation patients were diagnosed with hepatocellular carcinoma, melanoma, renal cell cancer or head and neck cancer.

Generated by immunoSEQ multiplex PCR, the TCRdb table keeps only in-frame clones and is missing some. Of fewer than 65,000 clones in the sample, roughly nine tenths were seen once. CDR3 length: 15 amino acids. The germline CDR1 and CDR2 sequences are LNHNV and YYDKDF (reference sequence). V was shortened by 2 bases and J by 4 bases, with 12 bases between the two germline ends. Study outcomes and limitations: What antigens the expanded peripheral T cells recognized was never established. Compared with CD4+, CD8+ T cells on average had more expanded clones.

A single count supports this clone. Antigen unknown. The TCR originated in an adult with an advanced solid tumor such as melanoma, head and neck, liver or kidney cancer. This specimen consisted of CD4+ or CD8+ T cells sorted from blood, obtained in a trial of the OX40 agonist ivuxolimab. The V gene is TRBV15, the J gene TRBJ1-5, with D uncertain. The CDR3: CATSRSLGLNQPQHF. DNA for the CDR3: TGTGCCACCAGCAGATCCTTAGGCCTTAATCAGCCCCAGCATTTT.